These T cell receptor beta chains were read from a single sample in a study of blood T cell repertoires in COVID-19. Using immunoSEQ multiplex PCR, the repertoire was profiled, and TCRdb retains in-frame clones only, with some absent. Here the sample spans about 130,000 clones, roughly 80% being singletons. Material for sequencing was peripheral blood. The source is a woman aged 30 to 39 who had recovered from COVID-19. The CDR3 runs from the conserved cysteine through the conserved F or W. The D gene is left open where the match is weak. A clone size is listed for some rows: how often the clone was seen (once, few, many), or a class if it is expanded.

TRBV29-1	NA	TRBJ1-1	TRBD1	CSVQGGTEAFF	TGCAGCGTCCAGGGGGGTACTGAAGCTTTCTTT
TRBV6-2/TRBV6-3	many	TRBJ1-1	TRBD1	CASSYPNPSGTVRPGAFF	TGTGCCAGCAGTTACCCAAATCCCTCCGGGACAGTTCGCCCAGGAGCTTTCTTT
TRBV14	NA	TRBJ1-1	NA	CASSQTEIAEAFF	TGTGCCAGCAGCCAGACTGAGATCGCCGAAGCTTTCTTT
TRBV20-1	NA	TRBJ2-1	NA	CSASVVRSPYNEQFF	TGCAGTGCTAGTGTCGTGAGGTCGCCCTACAATGAGCAGTTCTTC
TRBV30	NA	TRBJ1-4	TRBD1	CAWGPGQGASNEKLFF	TGTGCCTGGGGACCGGGACAGGGGGCGAGTAATGAAAAACTGTTTTTT
TRBV6-5	NA	TRBJ2-4	NA	CASGPQGGNIQYF	TGTGCCAGCGGACCTCAGGGAGGAAACATTCAGTACTTC
TRBV5-1	NA	TRBJ2-7	NA	CASSSGYRDTYEQYF	TGCGCCAGCAGCTCAGGTTATCGGGACACCTACGAGCAGTACTTC
TRBV7-6	NA	TRBJ2-5	TRBD2	CASSFSVAGGQETQYF	TGTGCCAGCAGCTTTAGCGTAGCGGGGGGCCAAGAGACCCAGTACTTC
TRBV7-8	NA	TRBJ1-1	NA	CASRRGLDTEAFF	TGTGCCAGCAGACGAGGGTTAGACACTGAAGCTTTCTTT
TRBV4-1	NA	TRBJ1-6	NA	CASSQVAGYNSPLHF	TGCGCCAGCAGCCAAGTTGCAGGGTATAATTCACCCCTCCACTTT
TRBV12-3/TRBV12-4	NA	TRBJ1-1	NA	CASREGLRAFF	TGTGCCAGCAGGGAGGGTTTAAGAGCTTTCTTT
TRBV2	once	TRBJ2-5	NA	CASTLEGYQETQYF	TGTGCCAGCACCCTTGAGGGCTACCAAGAGACCCAGTACTTC